These 7 T cell receptor beta chains were sequenced from one sample in a study of graft-versus-host responses after intestinal transplantation (dated by TCRdb to about 2021). Receptor amplification or capture employed the immunoSEQ multiplex PCR assay. The source is immuneACCESS, and TCRdb retained only in-frame sequences with V and J called. Part of the clones is not carried over; for the studies checked, unresolved V genes explain less than half of this, and the remainder is unexplained. The table for this sample lists some 90,000 clones; 80% to 95% of them were counted only once. More than 0.3% of the sample lies in the top ten. What these receptors recognize is not known. Taken with the paper, the label for time point translates to: cells obtained before transplantation from donor or recipient. The input for sequencing was unstimulated CD4+ T cells sorted from spleen or lymph node cells, taken before intestinal transplant. The receptors stem from a human donor who received an intestinal transplant.

CDR3 loop: CASSPRRGSYEQYF. For the CDR3, the DNA is TGTGCCAGCAGTCCACGTCGGGGCTCCTACGAGCAGTACTTC. This rearrangement joins TRBV6-5 to TRBJ2-7; D might be TRBD2 (5 bases). The length of the CDR3 is 14 residues. The germline V and J ends were trimmed by 5 bases and 0 bases, with 11 bases remaining between them. CDR1 is MNHEY, CDR2 SVGAGI, per germline.

The chain carries TRBV27 and TRBJ2-7; D may match TRBD1 or TRBD2 (6 bases each). Trimming took off 5 bases at V and 7 bases at J, with 15 bases between the two ends. CDR3 length: 13 residues. Germline-derived CDR1 and CDR2 are MNHEY and SMNVEV (reference sequence). The CDR3 DNA sequence: TGTGCCAGCAGTCAGTCGGGGGCGCGAGAGCAGTACTTC. Its protein is CASSQSGAREQYF.

This sequence joins TRBV25-1 and TRBJ1-1, with unresolved D. Per germline, CDR1 MGHDK and CDR2 SYGVNS. The CDR3 covers 16 residues. Trimming removed 1 base at V and 8 bases at J, with 20 bases between. The DNA of the CDR3 is TGTGCCAGCAGTGAATCTTCCGTGACGGTTCGACACGAAGCTTTCTTT. Translated: CASSESSVTVRHEAFF.

The sample holds one count of this clone. The rearrangement joins TRBV27 to TRBJ2-3, with a weak D call TRBD1 (6 bases). Per the germline V gene, CDR1 is MNHEY and CDR2 is SMNVEV (reference sequence). The V gene lost 3 bases and the J gene lost 5 bases, with 12 bases spanning the gap. There are 14 residues in the CDR3. The CDR3 protein is CASSFRWGRDTQYF. The DNA of the CDR3 is TGTGCCAGCAGTTTTCGGTGGGGGCGAGATACGCAGTATTTT.

The rearrangement uses TRBV28 and TRBJ2-4, with 14 bases identical to TRBD2. The germline gives CDR1 MDHEN, CDR2 SYDVKM. The trim removed 6 bases at V and 0 bases at J, leaving 13 bases unmatched. CDR3 length equals 20 residues. The CDR3 here is CASRVTPGTSGRVAKNIQYF. The CDR3, as DNA: TGTGCCAGCAGGGTGACCCCTGGGACTAGCGGGAGAGTAGCCAAAAACATTCAGTACTTC.

The chain uses TRBV5-1 and TRBJ2-5; 8 bases are shared with TRBD2. The V and J ends lost 0 bases and 3 bases, in that order; junction bases with no gene match: 7. This CDR3 comprises 16 residues. CDR1 is SGHRS and CDR2 is YFSETQ in the germline V gene. CDR3 residues: CASSLGPGLDEETQYF. Written as DNA, the CDR3 is TGCGCCAGCAGCTTGGGGCCGGGACTAGATGAAGAGACCCAGTACTTC.

V and J are TRBV6-4 and TRBJ2-3, with D uncertain. Trimming took off 1 base at V and 1 base at J, with 3 bases between the two ends. The CDR3 is 13 amino acids. Germline lookup yields CDR1 MRHNA and CDR2 SNTAGT. CDR3 nucleotides: TGTGCCAGCAGTGACTTTGGCACAGATACGCAGTATTTT. As protein: CASSDFGTDTQYF.